Listed below are T cell receptor beta chains from one sample, sequenced in a study of blood T cells in healthy people across ages. Each CDR3 protein gets one entry after TCRdb re-called the 5' RACE reads with MiXCR. Of 1 million to 1.2 million distinct CDR3 sequences detected, roughly two fifths appear once; the ten largest clones hold approximately 14%. The sample comprised blood. The receptor source for this set is a man in his late teens or twenties in good health. Both conserved end residues are part of each CDR3. D genes are given only for firm matches. Size values are once, few and many counts, or a class for expanded clones, and some rows have none.

clone_size d_call cdr3_length j_call v_call cdr3_nt cdr3_aa
many . 11 TRBJ1-2 TRBV29-1 TGCAGCGTTGACCGGGGCTATGGCTACACCTTC CSVDRGYGYTF
few TRBD1 15 TRBJ1-6 TRBV4-3 TGCGCCAGCAGCCTCGGGACAGCCACTGGTTCACCCCTCCACTTT CASSLGTATGSPLHF
. . 14 TRBJ1-6 TRBV6-6 TGTGCCAGCAGGCTGGGCGCCTATAATTCACCCCTCCACTTT CASRLGAYNSPLHF
. . 14 TRBJ2-1 TRBV4-3 TGCGCCAGCAGCCAATGGGGGTCGTCCGGTGAGCAGTTCTTC CASSQWGSSGEQFF
. TRBD1 15 TRBJ2-7 TRBV6-5 TGTGCCAGCAGTTACTCAAGACAGGGGATAGACGAGCAGTACTTC CASSYSRQGIDEQYF
. TRBD2 18 TRBJ2-1 TRBV29-1 TGCAGCGTTGATAGTGCTAGCGGGGGCCGTAGCTCCTACAATGAGCAGTTCTTC CSVDSASGGRSSYNEQFF
. . 13 TRBJ1-1 TRBV20-1 . CSSSGQSNTEAFF
. . 18 TRBJ1-2 TRBV11-3 TGTGCCAGCAGCTTAGATAGTGGGCAGCGCAAGCAAGGGTATGGCTACACCTTC CASSLDSGQRKQGYGYTF
. . 13 TRBJ1-1 TRBV7-3 TGTGCCAGCAGCTTATTATACGGAGCTGAAGCTTTCTTT CASSLLYGAEAFF
. . 13 TRBJ2-5 TRBV29-1 TGCAGCGTTTCGACAGGCGGTCCGGAGACCCAGTACTTC CSVSTGGPETQYF
once . 14 TRBJ2-5 TRBV5-6 TGTGCCAGCACCCCCTCGGAGTACCTTCAGACCCAGTACTTC CASTPSEYLQTQYF
. TRBD2 16 TRBJ2-3 TRBV4-3 TGCGCCAGCAGCCAAAGTAATAGCGGGGGATCGGATACGCAGTATTTT CASSQSNSGGSDTQYF
. . 15 TRBJ1-6 TRBV20-1 TGCAGTGCTCCGATGACAGCCGACTATAATTCACCCCTCCACTTT CSAPMTADYNSPLHF
. . 16 TRBJ1-1 TRBV5-6 TGTGCCAGCAGCTACGGGCCTGTAGGCATGAACACTGAAGCTTTCTTT CASSYGPVGMNTEAFF
. TRBD1 13 TRBJ2-1 TRBV7-7 TGTGCTAGCAGCTCTAGGGGACAGGGGAAAAAGTTCTTC CASSSRGQGKKFF
. . 12 TRBJ1-5 TRBV20-1 TGCAGTGCTAGATATAGCAATCAGCCCCAGCATTTT CSARYSNQPQHF
. . 17 TRBJ2-1 TRBV6-2/TRBV6-3 TGTGCCAGCAGTTTAGGGGCAACAGGGAAAGCCTACAATGAGCAGTTCTTC CASSLGATGKAYNEQFF
few TRBD1 15 TRBJ2-5 TRBV27 TGTGCCAGCAGTTTGACAGGGGGTGCTTTAGAGACCCAGTACTTC CASSLTGGALETQYF
few . 12 TRBJ2-5 TRBV24-1 TGTGCCACCAGTGATTTCGACGAGACCCAGTACTTC CATSDFDETQYF
. . 15 TRBJ2-7 TRBV28 TGTGCCAGCAGCGGAGGGACGGTGAGCTCCTACGAGCAGTACTTC CASSGGTVSSYEQYF
. . 11 TRBJ1-4 TRBV7-9 TGTGCCAGCGGCACTAATGAAAAACTGTTTTTT CASGTNEKLFF
few . 15 TRBJ1-3 TRBV7-2 TGTGCCAGCAGCCCAAGAGTGAACTCTGGAAACACCATATATTTT CASSPRVNSGNTIYF
. . 16 TRBJ2-1 TRBV20-1 TGCAGTGCTAGGGAAACACAGGGGAGGTGGTCTAATGAGCAGTTCTTC CSARETQGRWSNEQFF
few TRBD1 24 TRBJ1-4 TRBV6-2/TRBV6-3 TGTGCCAGCAGTACCAACTTACTCGATAGACCTAACATCGGGACAGAATTAGAGAATGAAAAACTGTTTTTT CASSTNLLDRPNIGTELENEKLFF
. . 11 TRBJ1-1 TRBV6-2/TRBV6-3 TGTGCCAGCAGTTCCTATCGAGAAGCTTTCTTT CASSSYREAFF
. TRBD2 16 TRBJ2-7 TRBV4-1 TGCGCCAGCAGCCAAGACACTAGCGGGAGACGAGGCGAGCAGTACTTC CASSQDTSGRRGEQYF
few . 14 TRBJ1-2 TRBV4-3 TGCGCCAGCAGCCAAGAACAAGGCAGGGGAACCTACACCTTC CASSQEQGRGTYTF
. TRBD2 15 TRBJ2-3 TRBV14 TGTGCCAGCAGCCAAGGCGGGGGTAGCACAGATACGCAGTATTTT CASSQGGGSTDTQYF
once TRBD2 17 TRBJ2-2 TRBV28 TGTGCCAGCAGTCTCTACCCCGGACTAGAGAACACCGGGGAGCTGTTTTTT CASSLYPGLENTGELFF
. . 12 TRBJ2-7 TRBV20-1 TGCAGTGCCCCAGGGGAACGCTACGAGCAGTACTTC CSAPGERYEQYF
. . 13 TRBJ1-2 TRBV29-1 TGCAGCGTATCTGTACGGGGGGCCGAGGGCTACACCTTC CSVSVRGAEGYTF
. . 14 TRBJ1-1 TRBV20-1 TGCAGTGCTAGGACCCCCGGTATGAACACTGAAGCTTTCTTT CSARTPGMNTEAFF
. . 10 TRBJ2-4 TRBV20-1 TGCAGTGCTGACCCAGACATTCAGTACTTC CSADPDIQYF
. . 15 TRBJ1-4 TRBV2 TGTGCCAGCAGTGAAAACGCAGGGACCCATGAAAAACTGTTTTTT CASSENAGTHEKLFF
few . 15 TRBJ1-2 TRBV11-1 TGTGCCAGCAGCCACGGATTGTGGCAGAACTATGGCTACACCTTC CASSHGLWQNYGYTF
few TRBD1 15 TRBJ2-7 TRBV24-1 TGTGCCACCAGTGACCCGGGACAGACGACCTACGAGCAGTACTTC CATSDPGQTTYEQYF
few TRBD2 14 TRBJ2-1 TRBV20-1 TGCAGTGGATTCCCCGGGACTATTAACAATGAGCAGTTCTTC CSGFPGTINNEQFF
. . 14 TRBJ2-5 TRBV6-5 TGTGCCAGCAGTATCCGACAGTACCAAGAGACCCAGTACTTC CASSIRQYQETQYF
. TRBD1 15 TRBJ1-2 TRBV30 TGTGCCTGGATCGAATTCGACAGGGGGCGTGATGGCTACACCTTC CAWIEFDRGRDGYTF
many . 14 TRBJ2-1 TRBV29-1 TGCAGCGCAACCGTAAGGGTGATGTTGGATGAGCAGTTCTTC CSATVRVMLDEQFF
few . 14 TRBJ1-2 TRBV20-1 TGCAGTGCTCCGACCCGGACAAACATCTATGGCTACACCTTC CSAPTRTNIYGYTF
many . 12 TRBJ2-1 TRBV12-3/TRBV12-4 TGTGCCAGCAGTCTCGGTACCCCAGAGCGGTTCTTC CASSLGTPERFF
few . 15 TRBJ2-4 TRBV3-1 TGTGCCAGCAGCCATAAAAGACTAGCCAAAAACATTCAGTACTTC CASSHKRLAKNIQYF
. . 15 TRBJ2-2 TRBV13 TGTGCCAGCAGCTTCGGGGCGGTGAACACCGGGGAGCTGTTTTTT CASSFGAVNTGELFF
. . 16 TRBJ1-1 TRBV6-2/TRBV6-3 TGTGCCAGCAGTTACCCGACAGGACGTTTGGACACTGAAGCTTTCTTT CASSYPTGRLDTEAFF
. TRBD2 14 TRBJ2-2 TRBV10-3 TGTGCCATCAGCGGCGGGGGTAACACCGGGGAGCTGTTTTTT CAISGGGNTGELFF
few . 14 TRBJ1-2 TRBV5-1 TGCGCCAGCAGCTTGGGGGGGTACGACTATGGCTACACCTTC CASSLGGYDYGYTF
few TRBD1 16 TRBJ2-7 TRBV7-2 TGTGCCAGCAGCTTAGGAGGATCGGACAGGTCAAACGAGCAGTACTTC CASSLGGSDRSNEQYF
few . 16 TRBJ1-1 TRBV4-2 TGTGCCAGCAGCCAAGATTTCGGGGCGGAGAACACTGAAGCTTTCTTT CASSQDFGAENTEAFF
. . 16 TRBJ2-3 TRBV2 TGTGCCAGCAGTGAGTTTCCCGGGGAAGGCACAGATACGCAGTATTTT CASSEFPGEGTDTQYF
few TRBD1 13 TRBJ1-1 TRBV20-1 TGTAGTGCTAGAGATGACAGGGATGTAGAAGCTTTCTTT CSARDDRDVEAFF
few TRBD2 16 TRBJ2-1 TRBV5-8 TGTGCCAGCAGACTAGCGGGAGGCCTCTCCTACAATGAGCAGTTCTTC CASRLAGGLSYNEQFF
. . 15 TRBJ1-2 TRBV6-6 TGTGCCAGCAGTAAGGGACACCGAAACAACTATGGCTACACCTTC CASSKGHRNNYGYTF
. . 13 TRBJ2-5 TRBV29-1 TGCAGCGTGGAAGGGACGTTCCAAGAGACCCAGTACTTC CSVEGTFQETQYF
. . 14 TRBJ1-2 TRBV20-1 TGCAGTGCTAGTACAGGGAGGGGGACCTATGGCTACACCTTC CSASTGRGTYGYTF
. . 17 TRBJ1-1 TRBV12-3/TRBV12-4 TGTGCCAGCAGTTTTGGTCCCGGGGCTGGCATGAACACTGAAGCTTTCTTT CASSFGPGAGMNTEAFF
. . 15 TRBJ1-4 TRBV30 TGTGCCTGGAGTGGGCCTACAGGGCTGGATGAAAAACTGTTTTTT CAWSGPTGLDEKLFF
. TRBD1 16 TRBJ1-1 TRBV19 TGTGCCAGTACCACCAGGGGGACGAACAGGGATCCTGAAGCTTTCTTT CASTTRGTNRDPEAFF